This TCR beta chain was recorded in a study of blood T cell repertoires in COVID-19. This table comes from immunoSEQ multiplex PCR, and its TCRdb copy is limited to in-frame clones, with some not included. The table lists hundreds of thousands of clones, over 75% of them singletons. Trimming took off 3 bases at V and 5 bases at J, with 12 bases between the two ends. Germline V lookup: CDR1 SGHTS, CDR2 YDEGEE. CDR3 length equals 13 residues. V usage is TRBV5-8 and J usage is TRBJ2-7; D perhaps matches TRBD1 (6 bases). Material: PBMCs or T cells enriched from blood (not recorded which). This clonotype was obtained from a man younger than 40 who had recovered from COVID-19. Written as DNA, the CDR3 is TGTGCCAGCAGCTCAGGGGCGGATGACGAGCAGTACTTC. Residues: CASSSGADDEQYF.